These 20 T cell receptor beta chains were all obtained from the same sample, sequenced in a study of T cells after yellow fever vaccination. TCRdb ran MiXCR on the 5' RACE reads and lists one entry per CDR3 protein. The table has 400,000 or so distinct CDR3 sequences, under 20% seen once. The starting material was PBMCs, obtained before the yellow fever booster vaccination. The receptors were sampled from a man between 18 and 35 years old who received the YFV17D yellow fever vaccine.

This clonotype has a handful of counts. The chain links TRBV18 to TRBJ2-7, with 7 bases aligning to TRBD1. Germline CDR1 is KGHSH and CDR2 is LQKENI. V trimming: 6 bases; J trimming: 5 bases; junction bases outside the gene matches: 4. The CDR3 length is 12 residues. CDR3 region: CASSPTGNEQYV. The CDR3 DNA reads TGTGCCAGCTCCCCGACAGGGAACGAGCAGTACGTC.

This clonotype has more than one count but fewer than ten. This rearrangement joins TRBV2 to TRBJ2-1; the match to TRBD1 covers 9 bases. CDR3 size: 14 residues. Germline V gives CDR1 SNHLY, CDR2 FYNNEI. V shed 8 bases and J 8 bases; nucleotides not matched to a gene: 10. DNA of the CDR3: TGTGCCAGCGGCTCCGGACAGGGGTTTGATGAGCAGTTCTTC. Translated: CASGSGQGFDEQFF.

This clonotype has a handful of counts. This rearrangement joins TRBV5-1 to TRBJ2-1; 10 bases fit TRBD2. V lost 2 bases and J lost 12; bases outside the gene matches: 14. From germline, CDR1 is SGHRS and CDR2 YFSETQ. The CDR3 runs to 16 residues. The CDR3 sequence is CASSFGSASGGLGQFF. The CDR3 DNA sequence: TGCGCCAGCAGCTTTGGTTCTGCTAGCGGGGGCCTCGGGCAGTTCTTC.

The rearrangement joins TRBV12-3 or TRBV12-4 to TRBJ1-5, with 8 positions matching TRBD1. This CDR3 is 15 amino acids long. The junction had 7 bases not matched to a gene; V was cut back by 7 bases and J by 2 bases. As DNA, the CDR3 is TGTGCCAGCAACCTCCAGGGGGCTGGCAATCAGCCCCAGCATTTT. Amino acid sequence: CASNLQGAGNQPQHF.

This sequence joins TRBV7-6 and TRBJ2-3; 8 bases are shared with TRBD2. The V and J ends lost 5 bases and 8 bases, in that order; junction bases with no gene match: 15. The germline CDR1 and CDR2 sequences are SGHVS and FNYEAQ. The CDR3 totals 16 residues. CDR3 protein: CASSPPGTRSFGTQYF. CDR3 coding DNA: TGTGCCAGCAGCCCCCCCGGGACTAGGAGCTTCGGTACGCAGTATTTT.

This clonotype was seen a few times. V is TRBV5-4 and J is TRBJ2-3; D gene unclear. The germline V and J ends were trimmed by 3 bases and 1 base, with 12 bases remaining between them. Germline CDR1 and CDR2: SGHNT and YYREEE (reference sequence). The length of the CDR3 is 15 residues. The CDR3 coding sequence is TGTGCCAGCAGCTCAGCTCTAGGCCGCACAGATACGCAGTATTTT. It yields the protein CASSSALGRTDTQYF.

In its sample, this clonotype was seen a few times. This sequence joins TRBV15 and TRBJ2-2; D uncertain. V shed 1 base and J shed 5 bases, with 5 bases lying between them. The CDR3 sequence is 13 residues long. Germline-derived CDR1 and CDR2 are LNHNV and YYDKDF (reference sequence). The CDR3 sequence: CATSRGNTGELFF. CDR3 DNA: TGTGCCACCAGCAGAGGGAATACCGGGGAGCTGTTTTTT. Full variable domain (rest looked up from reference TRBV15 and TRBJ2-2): DAMVIQNPRYQVTQFGKPVTLSCSQTLNHNVMYWYQQKSSQAPKLLFHYYDKDFNNEADTPDNFQSRRPNTSFCFLDIRSPGLGDTAMYLCATSRGNTGELFFGEGSRLTVL.

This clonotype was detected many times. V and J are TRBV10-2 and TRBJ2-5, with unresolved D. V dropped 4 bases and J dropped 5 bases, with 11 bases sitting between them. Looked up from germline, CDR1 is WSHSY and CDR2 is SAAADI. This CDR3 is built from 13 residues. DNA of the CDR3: TGCGCCAGCAGTGGCCGCGGTGGCGAGACCCAGTACTTC. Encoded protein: CASSGRGGETQYF.

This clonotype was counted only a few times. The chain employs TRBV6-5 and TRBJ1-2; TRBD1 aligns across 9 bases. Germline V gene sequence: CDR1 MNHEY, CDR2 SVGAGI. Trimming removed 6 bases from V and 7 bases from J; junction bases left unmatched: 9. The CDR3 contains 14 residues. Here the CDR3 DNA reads TGTGCCAGCAGATCTACAGGGGGCGTATCTGGCTACACCTTC. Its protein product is CASRSTGGVSGYTF.

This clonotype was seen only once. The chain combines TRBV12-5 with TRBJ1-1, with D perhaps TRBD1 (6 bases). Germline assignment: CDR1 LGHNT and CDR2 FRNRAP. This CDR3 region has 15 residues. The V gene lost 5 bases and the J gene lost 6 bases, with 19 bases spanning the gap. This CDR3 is CASGTLGGAGAEAFF. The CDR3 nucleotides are TGTGCTAGTGGTACCCTCGGGGGCGCCGGCGCTGAAGCTTTCTTT.

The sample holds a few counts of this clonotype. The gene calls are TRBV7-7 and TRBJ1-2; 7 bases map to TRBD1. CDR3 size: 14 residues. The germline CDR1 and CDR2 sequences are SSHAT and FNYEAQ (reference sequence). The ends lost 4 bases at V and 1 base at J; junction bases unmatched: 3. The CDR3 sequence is CASSWDSGNYGYTF. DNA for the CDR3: TGTGCCAGCAGCTGGGACAGTGGTAACTATGGCTACACCTTC.

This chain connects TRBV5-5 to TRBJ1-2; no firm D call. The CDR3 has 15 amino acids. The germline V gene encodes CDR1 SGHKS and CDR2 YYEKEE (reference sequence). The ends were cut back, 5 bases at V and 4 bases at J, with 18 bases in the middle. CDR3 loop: CASSNLMDGPYGYTF. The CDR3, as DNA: TGTGCCAGCAGTAACCTTATGGACGGGCCCTATGGCTACACCTTC.

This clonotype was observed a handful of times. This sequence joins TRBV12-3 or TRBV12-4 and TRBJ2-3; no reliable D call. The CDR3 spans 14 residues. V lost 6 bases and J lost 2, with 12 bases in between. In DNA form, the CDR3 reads TGTGCCAGCAGCCCCTTCCGGGCCACAGATACGCAGTATTTT. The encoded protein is CASSPFRATDTQYF.

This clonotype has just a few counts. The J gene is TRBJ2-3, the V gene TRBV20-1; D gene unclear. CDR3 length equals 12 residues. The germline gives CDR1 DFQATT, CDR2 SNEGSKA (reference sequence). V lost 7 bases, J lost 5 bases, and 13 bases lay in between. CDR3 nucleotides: TGCAGTGGAGCAACGGTGGGAGATACGCAGTATTTT. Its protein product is CSGATVGDTQYF.

The CDR3 spells CASSSSFLGTGNNEQFF. The CDR3 DNA reads as TGTGCCAGCAGTTCCTCTTTTCTAGGGACAGGGAACAATGAGCAGTTCTTC. The gene calls are TRBV6-5 and TRBJ2-1, with 9 bases lining up with TRBD1. The V gene's germline CDR1 is MNHEY and CDR2 SVGAGI. V lost 4 bases, J lost 5 bases, and 12 bases stayed unmatched. The CDR3 spans 17 residues.

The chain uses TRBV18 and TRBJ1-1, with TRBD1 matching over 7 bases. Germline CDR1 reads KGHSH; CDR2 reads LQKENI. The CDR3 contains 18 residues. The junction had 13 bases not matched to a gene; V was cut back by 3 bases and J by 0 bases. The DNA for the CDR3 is TGTGCCAGCTCACCTCCTAGGGGGGAGGGACAGATGAACACTGAAGCTTTCTTT. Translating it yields CASSPPRGEGQMNTEAFF.

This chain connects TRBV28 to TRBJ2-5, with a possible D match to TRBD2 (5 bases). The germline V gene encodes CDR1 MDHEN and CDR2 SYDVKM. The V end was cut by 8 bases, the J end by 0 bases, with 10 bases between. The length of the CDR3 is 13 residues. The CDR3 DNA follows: TGTGCCAGCGGGCGGACTGACCAAGAGACCCAGTACTTC. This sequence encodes CASGRTDQETQYF.

CDR3 bases: TGCGCCAGCAGCTCGGTGACAGGGGGAGACGAGACCCAGTACTTC. Encoded protein: CASSSVTGGDETQYF. The V gene is TRBV5-1, the J gene TRBJ2-5; the match to TRBD1 covers 9 bases. CDR3 length: 15 amino acids. Per the germline V gene, CDR1 is SGHRS and CDR2 is YFSETQ. V lost 3 bases, J lost 5 bases, and 8 bases stayed unmatched.

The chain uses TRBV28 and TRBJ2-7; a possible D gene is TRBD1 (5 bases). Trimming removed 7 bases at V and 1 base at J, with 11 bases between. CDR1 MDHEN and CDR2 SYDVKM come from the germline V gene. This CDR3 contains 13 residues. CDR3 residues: CASTRRGSYEQYV. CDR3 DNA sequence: TGTGCCAGCACGAGAAGGGGTTCCTACGAGCAGTACGTC.

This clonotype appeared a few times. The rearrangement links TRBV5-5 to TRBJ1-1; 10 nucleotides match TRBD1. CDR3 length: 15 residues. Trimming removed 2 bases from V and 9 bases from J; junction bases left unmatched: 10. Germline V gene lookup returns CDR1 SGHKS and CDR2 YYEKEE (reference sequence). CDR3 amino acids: CASSLTPGTGVKAFF. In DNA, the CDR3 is TGTGCCAGCAGCTTAACCCCCGGGACAGGGGTCAAAGCTTTCTTT.